This passage covers 20 T cell receptor beta chains from one sample sequenced in a study of shared clonotypes between healthy human individuals. Produced via immunoSEQ multiplex PCR; TCRdb's table is partial and in-frame only. The sample contains approximately 600,000 clones, 85% to 95% of which appear only once. Naive CD8 cells comprised CD45RO-negative, CCR7-positively selected cells, excluding terminally differentiated effector memory CD45RA+ cells. Sequencing used naive CD8+ T cells sorted from blood. The receptors stem from a woman aged 30 to 39 in good health.

The chain is built from TRBV13 and TRBJ1-4; 8 bases align to TRBD1. The CDR3 extends over 15 amino acids. Trimming removed 5 bases from V and 6 bases from J; junction bases left unmatched: 8. Germline CDR1 PRHDT, CDR2 FYEKMQ (reference sequence). The CDR3 DNA sequence: TGTGCCAGCAGCGCAAAATTGACAGGGGATGAAAAACTGTTTTTT. Translation gives CASSAKLTGDEKLFF.

The chain has TRBV5-1 and TRBJ2-7, with D perhaps being TRBD1 or TRBD2 (5 bases each). CDR1 is SGHRS and CDR2 is YFSETQ in the germline V gene. CDR3 length: 13 residues. V lost 4 bases and J lost 2, with 10 bases in between. The CDR3 sequence: CASSPWGPYEQYF. The CDR3 DNA sequence: TGCGCCAGCAGCCCATGGGGACCCTACGAGCAGTACTTC.

The V call is TRBV28, the J call TRBJ2-3, with 9 bases lining up with TRBD1. Germline assignment: CDR1 MDHEN and CDR2 SYDVKM. The trim removed 2 bases at V and 6 bases at J, leaving 9 bases unmatched. This CDR3 is 16 amino acids long. The DNA of the CDR3 is TGTGCCAGCAGTTTAGACAGGACAGGGGCCGTCGATACGCAGTATTTT. Translated: CASSLDRTGAVDTQYF.

This chain uses TRBV10-2 with TRBJ2-7, with 7 bases identical to TRBD1. The CDR3 totals 13 residues. V shed 3 bases and J 4 bases; nucleotides not matched to a gene: 3. Germline lookup yields CDR1 WSHSY and CDR2 SAAADI. The CDR3 region is CASSEDRAYEQYF. The CDR3 DNA reads as TGCGCCAGCAGTGAAGACAGGGCTTACGAGCAGTACTTC.

Only one count was recorded for this clone. The chain recombines TRBV6-5 with TRBJ2-7; D may correspond to TRBD1 or TRBD2 (5 bases each). V lost 5 bases and J lost 9, with 17 bases in between. This CDR3 is built from 13 residues. Germline V CDR1 and CDR2: MNHEY, SVGAGI. CDR3 in DNA: TGTGCCAGCAGTGCCGGCCCAGGGAGCGCGCAGTACTTC. The encoded protein is CASSAGPGSAQYF.

The chain is built from TRBV6-5 and TRBJ1-2; possible D gene TRBD1, 5 bases. The V end was cut by 7 bases, the J end by 4 bases, with 16 bases between. Per the germline V gene, CDR1 is MNHEY and CDR2 is SVGAGI. The CDR3 is 14 residues long. CDR3: CASTGGGVRYGYTF. The CDR3 DNA reads TGTGCCAGCACCGGAGGAGGGGTTCGCTATGGCTACACCTTC.

As for this clone: Distinct nucleotide sequences in the sample also encode this CDR3. The chain joins TRBV7-8 to TRBJ1-5; no firm D call. The V end was cut by 5 bases, the J end by 1 base, with 6 bases between. Germline V gene sequence: CDR1 SGHVS, CDR2 FQNEAQ. The CDR3 consists of 13 residues. The CDR3 loop reads CASSLDSNQPQHF. CDR3 sequence (DNA): TGTGCCAGCAGCCTAGACAGCAATCAGCCCCAGCATTTT.

V usage is TRBV2 and J usage is TRBJ1-2; 7 nucleotides align to TRBD1. The CDR3 has 16 residues. The V gene's germline CDR1 is SNHLY and CDR2 FYNNEI. The trim removed 2 bases at V and 0 bases at J, leaving 6 bases unmatched. DNA for the CDR3: TGTGCCAGCAGTGAACCCTGGGACAGCACTAACTATGGCTACACCTTC. It is translated as CASSEPWDSTNYGYTF.

The gene calls are TRBV5-8 and TRBJ1-2; 8 bases line up with TRBD1. Germline values: CDR1 SGHTS, CDR2 YDEGEE. V lost 0 bases, J lost 5 bases, and 6 bases stayed unmatched. This CDR3 spans 15 amino acids. This CDR3 reads CASSLVTGGTYGYTF. Here the CDR3 DNA reads TGTGCCAGCAGCTTGGTTACAGGGGGAACTTATGGCTACACCTTC.

J is TRBJ2-5 and V is TRBV5-1, with 8 bases that match TRBD2. Germline CDR1 is SGHRS and CDR2 is YFSETQ. Trimming took 4 bases from V and 5 from J; bases not matched to a gene: 10. The CDR3 loop spans 15 amino acids. CDR3 amino acids: CASSPARGRSETQYF. The CDR3 region has the DNA TGCGCCAGCAGCCCCGCTCGCGGGAGGTCGGAGACCCAGTACTTC.

The genes are TRBV27 and TRBJ2-7; unclear D gene. The CDR3 loop spans 12 amino acids. V shed 6 bases and J shed 4 bases, with 10 bases lying between them. Germline V lookup: CDR1 MNHEY, CDR2 SMNVEV (reference sequence). The CDR3 DNA sequence: TGTGCCAGCAGAGGCCTAAGATACGAGCAGTACTTC. This translates into CASRGLRYEQYF.

There are a few counts of this clone. The chain uses TRBV13 and TRBJ2-7; 14 bases are shared with TRBD2. Germline V CDR1 and CDR2: PRHDT, FYEKMQ (reference sequence). The CDR3 extends over 16 amino acids. Trimming cost V 5 bases and J 6 bases; bases outside gene matches: 9. In nucleotides, the CDR3 is TGTGCCAGCAGCCTGGGGACTAGCGGGAGTGGGGGCGAGCAGTACTTC. This sequence encodes CASSLGTSGSGGEQYF.

The chain employs TRBV6-5 and TRBJ2-7, with 7 bases identical to TRBD2. J lost 3 bases, V lost 6 bases, and 8 bases had no gene match. There are 14 residues in the CDR3. Per the germline V gene, CDR1 is MNHEY and CDR2 is SVGAGI. CDR3 region: CASSFSSGRYEQYF. The CDR3 DNA sequence: TGTGCCAGCAGCTTCTCTAGCGGACGCTACGAGCAGTACTTC.

The chain recombines TRBV10-2 with TRBJ2-7; TRBD2 matches 8 bases. There are 15 residues in the CDR3. Germline V lookup: CDR1 WSHSY, CDR2 SAAADI. J gave up 2 bases and V 6 bases, and 9 bases lay outside the gene matches. The CDR3 is CASSGGGRKPYEQYF. DNA of the CDR3: TGCGCCAGCAGCGGGGGGGGACGGAAACCCTACGAGCAGTACTTC.

The V call is TRBV4-2, the J call TRBJ2-1; 9 bases align to TRBD1. This CDR3 has 17 amino acids. Trimming at V came to 1 base and at J to 7 bases, leaving 11 bases not matched to a gene. Germline-derived CDR1 and CDR2 are LGHNA and YNFKEQ. The CDR3 loop reads CASSQVWGGQGKNEQFF. The CDR3 DNA is TGTGCCAGCAGCCAAGTGTGGGGAGGACAGGGGAAGAATGAGCAGTTCTTC.

The genes are TRBV14 and TRBJ2-6, with 7 bases fitting TRBD1. CDR1 and CDR2 from the germline V gene are SGHDN and FVKESK. The CDR3 is made up of 19 amino acids. V shed 0 bases and J 0 bases; nucleotides not matched to a gene: 8. CDR3 coding DNA: TGTGCCAGCAGCCAAGATACCCCGGGACAGATCTCTGGGGCCAACGTCCTGACTTTC. It translates to CASSQDTPGQISGANVLTF.

CDR3 nucleotide sequence: TGTGCCAGCAGATATAACACCTACGAGCAGTACTTC. It codes for CASRYNTYEQYF. The chain has TRBV6-1 and TRBJ2-7; D is unclear. Germline CDR1 is MNHNS and CDR2 is SASEGT. Trimming removed 6 bases at V and 2 bases at J, with 8 bases between. The length of the CDR3 is 12 residues.

The genes are TRBV19 and TRBJ2-2; 7 positions agree with TRBD1. The CDR3 contains 13 residues. Per germline, CDR1 LNHDA and CDR2 SQIVND (reference sequence). With V trimmed by 10 bases and J by 10 bases, 12 bases remained unmatched. The CDR3 nucleotides read TGTGCCACAAACGACAGGGAGTCGGAGGAGCTGTTTTTT. Translated: CATNDRESEELFF.

The chain links TRBV28 to TRBJ1-5, with D maybe TRBD1 (5 bases). Looked up from germline, CDR1 is MDHEN and CDR2 is SYDVKM. The CDR3 consists of 13 residues. Trimming cost V 8 bases and J 5 bases, with 13 bases left between them. The CDR3 spells CASHLTVDQPQHF. Here the CDR3 DNA reads TGTGCCAGCCACTTGACAGTCGATCAGCCCCAGCATTTT.

This rearrangement joins TRBV5-4 to TRBJ2-7; D call uncertain. Trimming shortened V by 4 bases and J by 6 bases, and 11 bases separated the two germline ends. The V gene's germline CDR1 is SGHNT and CDR2 YYREEE (reference sequence). The CDR3 sequence is 12 residues long. The CDR3 region is CASSALGPEQYF. Written as DNA, the CDR3 is TGTGCCAGCAGCGCCTTAGGGCCCGAGCAGTACTTC.